The 10 T cell receptor beta chains listed next were all sequenced from one sample in a study of T cell repertoires in ileal Crohn's disease. Assay used: immunoSEQ multiplex PCR; TCRdb lists only in-frame clones, some missing. This sample yields several thousand clones, of which around 85% are seen a single time; nearly 3% belongs to the top ten. Sequences were obtained from ileal tissue. Source of these receptors: an adult with Crohn's disease.

The chain carries TRBV28 and TRBJ1-6; D is undetermined. Germline V gives CDR1 MDHEN, CDR2 SYDVKM. Trimming pared 2 bases from V and 9 bases from J, leaving 23 bases between. This CDR3 is built from 18 residues. CDR3 in amino acids: CASSLGHGDYNRGSPLHF. The CDR3, as DNA: TGTGCCAGCAGTTTAGGGCACGGCGACTACAACCGGGGTTCACCCCTCCACTTT.

Points on this clone: This same CDR3 is encoded by further DNA sequences in the sample. The J gene is TRBJ1-5, the V gene TRBV28; possible D gene TRBD1, 5 bases. From germline, CDR1 is MDHEN and CDR2 SYDVKM. Trimming stripped 10 bases from V and 2 bases from J, with 18 bases between. The CDR3 is made up of 15 amino acids. The CDR3 here is CATKDMPFGNQPQHF. The CDR3 DNA reads as TGTGCCACAAAGGACATGCCCTTTGGCAATCAGCCCCAGCATTTT.

This clone was seen a single time. V and J are TRBV7-3 and TRBJ2-3, with D perhaps TRBD1 (5 bases). The CDR3 spans 15 residues. Germline V gene sequence: CDR1 SGHTA, CDR2 FQGTGA. The V end was cut by 1 base, the J end by 11 bases, with 19 bases between. As DNA, the CDR3 is TGTGCCAGCAGCTTAATGCCCTTGGGGCAAGTTATGCAGTATTTT. This codes for CASSLMPLGQVMQYF.

This clone was picked up one time. The chain links TRBV9 to TRBJ1-2, with D perhaps matching TRBD1 (6 bases). The CDR3 consists of 14 residues. V lost 2 bases and J lost 4, with 12 bases in between. Germline loops: CDR1 SGDLS, CDR2 YYNGEE. The CDR3 region is CASSVTGDLYGYTF. In DNA, the CDR3 is TGTGCCAGCAGCGTGACAGGAGACCTCTATGGCTACACCTTC.

With regard to this clone: The CDR3 ends on some other residue instead of the conserved phenylalanine or tryptophan, so this is likely a read error. The limits of the CDR3 on the DNA are not certain, so only TCRdb's listed CDR3 is given. The rearrangement links TRBV7-2 to TRBJ1-2; the D call TRBD1 from the table was never checked on the DNA. The germline CDR1 and CDR2 sequences are SGHTA and FQGNSA. The CDR3 comprises 16 residues, both ends counted. CDR3 region: CASSDPGTGFRAEIVL.

The V and J genes are TRBV5-1 and TRBJ2-7; D might be TRBD1 (5 bases). Germline CDR1 and CDR2: SGHRS and YFSETQ. The CDR3 runs to 14 residues. Deletions cut 6 bases from V and 6 bases from J, with 19 bases between. DNA of the CDR3: TGCGCCAGCACCAGACAGTCTTCGTCACGCGAGCAGTACTTC. Amino acids: CASTRQSSSREQYF.

This sequence joins TRBV11-2 and TRBJ2-7; TRBD2 matches at 7 bases. The CDR3 loop spans 14 amino acids. In germline, CDR1 is SGHAT, CDR2 FQNNGV. Unmatched junction bases numbered 6, after V lost 1 base and J lost 6 bases. The CDR3 is CASSLGGRDGEQYF. CDR3 DNA sequence: TGTGCCAGCAGCTTAGGGGGGAGGGACGGCGAGCAGTACTTC.

The chain recombines TRBV15 with TRBJ1-4; perhaps TRBD1 as D (5 bases). The ends were cut back, 5 bases at V and 0 bases at J, with 10 bases in the middle. The CDR3 has 15 residues. The germline gives CDR1 LNHNV, CDR2 YYDKDF (reference sequence). CDR3 nucleotides: TGTGCCACCAGCGGAGGGACTGCAACTAATGAAAAACTGTTTTTT. As protein: CATSGGTATNEKLFF.

This clone has a single count. This chain uses TRBV2 with TRBJ2-1; TRBD2 matches at 9 bases. Germline loops: CDR1 SNHLY, CDR2 FYNNEI. The CDR3 runs 14 residues. Germline trimming cut 7 bases from V and 8 bases from J; bases unmatched to any gene: 9. CDR3 nucleotides: TGTGCCAGCAAAAAAGCGGGGGGCCCGGATGAGCAGTTCTTC. Its translation is CASKKAGGPDEQFF.

The count of this clone is one. The chain links TRBV5-4 to TRBJ2-2, with a possible D match to TRBD1 (6 bases). CDR1 SGHNT and CDR2 YYREEE come from the germline V gene (reference sequence). This CDR3 has 15 residues. The V end lost 5 bases, the J end lost 4 bases, and 15 bases lay between the germline ends. This CDR3 reads CASRLRTDVTGELFF. Written as DNA, the CDR3 is TGTGCCAGCAGACTACGGACAGACGTCACCGGGGAGCTGTTTTTT.